This is a list of T cell receptor beta chains from one sample in a study of cytomegalovirus exposure and HLA in healthy donors. TCRdb's table, derived via immunoSEQ multiplex PCR, lists solely in-frame clones and lacks some. The table lists some 150,000 clones, around 10% of them singletons. Material: PBMCs. The receptors derive from a woman between 40 and 55 years old in good health and CMV-seropositive. CDR3s include the opening cysteine and the closing phenylalanine or tryptophan. D genes are given only for firm matches. Size is omitted from some rows. Given values are once, few, many or a class for expanded clones.

TRBJ2-7,few,TRBD2,TRBV10-3,CAISEEAGGSYEQYF,TGTGCCATCAGTGAAGAAGCGGGGGGGTCGTACGAGCAGTACTTC
TRBJ2-3,NA,TRBD2,TRBV7-3,CASSFTSGGAADTQYF,TGTGCCAGCAGCTTTACTAGCGGGGGTGCCGCAGATACGCAGTATTTT
TRBJ2-7,NA,NA,TRBV7-2,CASSLVDSSYEQYF,TGTGCCAGCAGCTTAGTCGACAGTTCCTACGAGCAGTACTTC
TRBJ1-1,NA,NA,TRBV6-1,CASSEYGGLKAFF,TGTGCCAGCAGTGAATACGGTGGGCTGAAAGCTTTCTTT
TRBJ1-1,NA,NA,TRBV2,CASSDKDRRLMNTEAFF,TGTGCCAGCAGTGACAAGGACAGACGCTTGATGAACACTGAAGCTTTCTTT
TRBJ1-6,few,NA,TRBV6-5,CASSFQRGGNSPLHF,TGTGCCAGCAGTTTCCAAAGGGGTGGTAATTCACCCCTCCACTTT
TRBJ2-3,NA,NA,TRBV7-6,CASSFHGGPQYF,TGTGCCAGCAGCTTCCATGGGGGCCCGCAGTATTTT
TRBJ1-1,few,NA,TRBV25-1,CASSDFGLGNTEAFF,TGTGCCAGCAGTGACTTCGGACTGGGGAACACTGAAGCTTTCTTT
TRBJ2-5,NA,NA,TRBV5-1,CASRGAGSVETQYF,TGCGCCAGCAGAGGGGCGGGGAGTGTAGAGACCCAGTACTTC
TRBJ1-2,NA,TRBD1,TRBV29-1,CSVEPGQGFSYGYTF,TGCAGCGTCGAGCCGGGACAGGGGTTTTCCTATGGCTACACCTTC
TRBJ1-5,NA,NA,TRBV6-1,CASSVTGVWPQHF,TGTGCCAGCAGTGTTACGGGGGTCTGGCCCCAGCATTTT
TRBJ1-1,few,NA,TRBV19,CASSMRPGVGTEAFF,TGTGCCAGTAGTATGCGGCCCGGCGTGGGCACTGAAGCTTTCTTT
TRBJ1-1,NA,NA,TRBV2,CASRARAMNTEAFF,TGTGCCAGCAGGGCCAGGGCGATGAACACTGAAGCTTTCTTT
TRBJ1-2,few,NA,TRBV27,CASSFGISYGYTF,TGTGCCAGCAGTTTCGGGATTAGCTATGGCTACACCTTC
TRBJ2-1,NA,NA,TRBV5-4,CASSLYLSTDYNEQFF,TGTGCCAGCAGCTTGTACCTGTCGACAGACTACAATGAGCAGTTCTTC
TRBJ2-5,NA,TRBD2,TRBV6-5,CASSYSGLAGGETQYF,TGTGCCAGCAGTTACTCGGGACTAGCGGGGGGGGAGACCCAGTACTTC
TRBJ1-1,few,NA,TRBV10-2,CATLGMSTEGNTEAFF,TGCGCCACCTTGGGGATGTCTACGGAGGGAAACACTGAAGCTTTCTTT
TRBJ2-7,few,TRBD1,TRBV11-2,CASSLEWDRVYEQYF,TGTGCCAGCAGCTTAGAATGGGACAGGGTCTACGAGCAGTACTTC
TRBJ1-1,few,TRBD1,TRBV2,CASSSDRVSTEAFF,TGTGCCAGCAGTTCTGACAGGGTCAGCACTGAAGCTTTCTTT
TRBJ1-1,few,NA,TRBV30,CAWRIRLTGVGTEAFF,TGTGCCTGGAGGATTCGACTTACGGGGGTGGGAACTGAAGCTTTCTTT
TRBJ2-3,few,TRBD2,TRBV11-2,CASSLEWLGGTSTDTQYF,TGTGCCAGCAGCTTAGAATGGTTGGGGGGGACTAGCACAGATACGCAGTATTTT
TRBJ2-7,few,NA,TRBV5-1,CASSRPSDFSYEQYF,TGCGCCAGCAGCCGTCCCAGCGACTTTTCCTACGAGCAGTACTTC
TRBJ2-7,NA,NA,TRBV18,CASSPGRKSSYEQYF,TGTGCCAGCTCACCAGGCAGGAAATCTTCCTACGAGCAGTACTTC
TRBJ2-7,NA,TRBD2,TRBV6-5,CASSYRIAGGLYEQYF,TGTGCCAGCAGTTATCGGATAGCGGGGGGGTTATACGAGCAGTACTTC
TRBJ2-1,few,TRBD1,TRBV2,CASSARDRGYNEQFF,TGTGCCAGCAGTGCCCGGGACAGGGGCTACAATGAGCAGTTCTTC
TRBJ2-1,NA,TRBD2,TRBV5-1,CASSLVWAGGRNEQFF,TGCGCCAGCAGCTTGGTGTGGGCGGGGGGGCGAAATGAGCAGTTCTTC
TRBJ1-6,NA,NA,TRBV6-1,CASRPSGRASPLHF,TGTGCCAGCAGACCCTCGGGGAGGGCTTCACCCCTCCACTTT
TRBJ2-4,few,TRBD1,TRBV6-4,CASSDSITNRGQWTGSGAKNIQYF,TGTGCCAGCAGTGACTCGATAACGAACCGGGGACAGTGGACTGGCTCGGGAGCCAAAAACATTCAGTACTTC
TRBJ1-1,NA,NA,TRBV20-1,CSTWGDTEAFF,TGCTCAACATGGGGGGACACTGAAGCTTTCTTT
TRBJ1-1,NA,NA,TRBV7-2,CASSFRSMNTEAFF,TGTGCCAGCAGCTTTAGAAGCATGAACACTGAAGCTTTCTTT
TRBJ2-2,NA,TRBD1,TRBV5-1,CASSLAPGGTGELFF,TGCGCCAGCAGCTTGGCTCCAGGGGGTACCGGGGAGCTGTTTTTT
TRBJ1-4,NA,NA,TRBV6-1,CASSEVLAGATNEKLFF,TGTGCCAGCAGTGAAGTCCTTGCGGGGGCAACTAATGAAAAACTGTTTTTT
TRBJ2-5,NA,TRBD1,TRBV14,CASSHGPAGQGPPRGTQYF,TGTGCCAGCAGCCATGGCCCGGCGGGACAGGGACCTCCAAGAGGGACCCAGTACTTC
TRBJ2-2,few,NA,TRBV11-2,CASSLGRGGELFF,TGTGCCAGCAGCTTAGGTCGGGGCGGGGAGCTGTTTTTT
TRBJ2-5,NA,NA,TRBV15,CATSLQGFFQETQYF,TGTGCCACCAGCCTTCAGGGCTTTTTCCAAGAGACCCAGTACTTC
TRBJ2-1,few,TRBD2,TRBV6-1,CASTRGGLRNEQFF,TGTGCCAGCACACGCGGGGGGTTACGAAATGAGCAGTTCTTC
TRBJ1-6,few,TRBD1,TRBV6-5,CASRLQGGNSPLHF,TGTGCCAGCAGGCTACAGGGGGGCAATTCACCCCTCCACTTT
TRBJ1-1,few,TRBD1,TRBV4-3,CASSLQKQGWTEAFF,TGCGCCAGCAGCTTACAAAAACAGGGGTGGACTGAAGCTTTCTTT
TRBJ2-3,NA,TRBD2,TRBV29-1,CSVEGGSGITDTQYF,TGCAGCGTTGAGGGAGGTAGCGGGATCACAGATACGCAGTATTTT
TRBJ1-1,few,NA,TRBV5-8,CASSFITRTHEAFF,TGTGCCAGCAGCTTTATTACTAGAACCCATGAAGCTTTCTTT
TRBJ2-3,few,NA,TRBV5-5,CASSPGHLTDTQYF,TGTGCCAGCAGCCCTGGACATCTGACAGATACGCAGTATTTT
TRBJ2-2,few,TRBD1,TRBV9,CASSVRPTGGTGELFF,TGTGCCAGCAGCGTAAGACCTACAGGGGGCACCGGGGAGCTGTTTTTT
TRBJ1-1,few,NA,TRBV5-1,CASSEGSTYAEAFF,TGCGCCAGCAGCGAGGGTAGTACTTACGCTGAAGCTTTCTTT
TRBJ2-5,NA,TRBD2,TRBV9,CASSVGTSGIQETQYF,TGTGCCAGCAGCGTAGGGACTAGCGGGATTCAAGAGACCCAGTACTTC
TRBJ1-4,NA,NA,TRBV4-1,CASSRTVATNEKLFF,TGCGCCAGCAGTCGGACAGTTGCAACTAATGAAAAACTGTTTTTT
TRBJ1-1,NA,NA,TRBV29-1,CSAHGAGQGFF,TGCAGCGCTCATGGGGCCGGGCAAGGGTTCTTT
TRBJ1-1,NA,NA,TRBV10-2,CASSDRGNTEAFF,TGCGCCAGCAGTGACAGGGGTAACACTGAAGCTTTCTTT
TRBJ2-3,few,TRBD1,TRBV5-6,CASSLQGATDTQYF,TGTGCCAGCAGCCTCCAGGGGGCCACAGATACGCAGTATTTT
TRBJ2-7,NA,NA,TRBV6-6,CASSYKGDGNYYEQYF,TGTGCCAGCAGTTACAAGGGGGACGGGAATTACTACGAGCAGTACTTC
TRBJ2-5,NA,NA,TRBV6-5,CASSYSGGSMETQYF,TGTGCCAGCAGTTACTCCGGGGGATCTATGGAGACCCAGTACTTC